A selection of T cell receptor beta chains follows, all from one sample in a study of radiation and T cells in renal cell carcinoma. Only in-frame clones appear in the TCRdb table, and some are missing; sequencing was by immunoSEQ multiplex PCR. The table lists about 15,000 clones, less than 65% of them singletons, with 17% in the top ten. The sequences come from tumor tissue, collected from a patient whose treatment was nephrectomy without radiotherapy. These receptors were taken from a man in his 60s with renal cell carcinoma. Both conserved end residues are part of each CDR3. D genes are given only for firm matches. Expanded clones get a size class; other rows say once, few or many, or leave the size out.

CDR3 length | J gene | V gene | clone size | D gene | CDR3 DNA | CDR3 protein
15 | TRBJ2-5 | TRBV7-3 | - | - | TGTGCCAGCAGCTTAGCCCTAGGTGTGGGGGAGACCCAGTACTTC | CASSLALGVGETQYF
11 | TRBJ1-2 | TRBV20-1 | - | - | TGCAGTGCTAGTGTGGTTTCTGGCTACACCTTC | CSASVVSGYTF
15 | TRBJ2-5 | TRBV7-9 | - | - | TGTGCCAGCAGCTTAGGCGGGGACTTTAAAGAGACCCAGTACTTC | CASSLGGDFKETQYF
13 | TRBJ2-7 | TRBV5-6 | - | - | TGTGCCAGCAGCTTTGAGGGAGTAGGCGAGCAGTACTTC | CASSFEGVGEQYF
12 | TRBJ2-5 | TRBV5-4 | - | - | TGTGCCAGCAGCTTGGTCGGAGAGACCCAGTACTTC | CASSLVGETQYF
11 | TRBJ1-3 | TRBV5-8 | - | - | TGTGCCAGCAGCTTCGGAAACACCATATATTTT | CASSFGNTIYF
15 | TRBJ2-7 | TRBV18 | - | TRBD1 | TGTGCCAGCTCACGTGACGTCAGGGGGAATGGGGAGCAGTACTTC | CASSRDVRGNGEQYF
11 | TRBJ1-2 | TRBV7-2 | few | - | TGTGCCAGCAGTCGAGGGTACGGCTACACCTTC | CASSRGYGYTF
16 | TRBJ1-2 | TRBV7-9 | - | - | TGTGCCAGCAGCTTAGCGCGTTCAGGGTATAGCTATGGCTACACCTTC | CASSLARSGYSYGYTF
13 | TRBJ2-1 | TRBV29-1 | - | TRBD1 | TGCAGCGTCGGGGACAGGGCCTACAATGAGCAGTTCTTC | CSVGDRAYNEQFF
12 | TRBJ1-2 | TRBV7-9 | - | - | TGTGCCAGCACCCACTTTCCCTATGGCTACACCTTC | CASTHFPYGYTF
15 | TRBJ2-1 | TRBV5-1 | few | TRBD1 | TGCGCCAGCAGCTTCGACAGGGGAGCCGGAGGTGAGCAGTTCTTC | CASSFDRGAGGEQFF
15 | TRBJ1-5 | TRBV6-6 | - | TRBD1 | TGTGCCAGCAGTTTACCTACGGGACAGTATCAGCCCCAGCATTTT | CASSLPTGQYQPQHF